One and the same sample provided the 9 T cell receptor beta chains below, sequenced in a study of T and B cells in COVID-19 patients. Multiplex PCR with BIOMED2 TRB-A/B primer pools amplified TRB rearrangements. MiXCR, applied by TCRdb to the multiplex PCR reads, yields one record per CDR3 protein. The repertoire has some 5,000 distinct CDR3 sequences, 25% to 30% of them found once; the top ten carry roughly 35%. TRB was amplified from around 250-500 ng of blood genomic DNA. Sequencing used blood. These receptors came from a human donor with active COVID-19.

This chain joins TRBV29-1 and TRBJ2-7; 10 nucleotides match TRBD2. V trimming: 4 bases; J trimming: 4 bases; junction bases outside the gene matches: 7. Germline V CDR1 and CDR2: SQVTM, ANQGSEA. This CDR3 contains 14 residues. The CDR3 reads CSVVPSGSSYEQYF. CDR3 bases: TGCAGCGTTGTTCCTAGCGGGAGTTCTTACGAGCAGTACTTC.

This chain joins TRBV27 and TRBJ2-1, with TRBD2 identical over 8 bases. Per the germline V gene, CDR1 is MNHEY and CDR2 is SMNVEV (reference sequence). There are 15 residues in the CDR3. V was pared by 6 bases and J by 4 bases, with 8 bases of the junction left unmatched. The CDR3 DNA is TGTGCCAGCAGGACCGGGACTAGTCCGTACAATGAGCAGTTCTTC. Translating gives CASRTGTSPYNEQFF.

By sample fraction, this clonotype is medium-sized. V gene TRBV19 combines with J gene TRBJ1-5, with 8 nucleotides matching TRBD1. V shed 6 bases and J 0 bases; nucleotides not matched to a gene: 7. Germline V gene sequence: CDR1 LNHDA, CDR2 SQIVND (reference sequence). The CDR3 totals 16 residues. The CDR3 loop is CASRGTGINSNQPQHF. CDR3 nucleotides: TGTGCCAGTAGGGGGACAGGAATAAATAGCAATCAGCCCCAGCATTTT.

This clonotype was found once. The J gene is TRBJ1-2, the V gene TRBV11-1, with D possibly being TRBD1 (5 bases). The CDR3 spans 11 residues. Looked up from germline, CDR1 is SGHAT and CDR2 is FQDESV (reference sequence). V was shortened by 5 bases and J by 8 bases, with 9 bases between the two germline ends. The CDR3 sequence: CASSQTGGYTF. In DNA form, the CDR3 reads TGTGCCAGCAGCCAAACAGGAGGCTACACCTTC.

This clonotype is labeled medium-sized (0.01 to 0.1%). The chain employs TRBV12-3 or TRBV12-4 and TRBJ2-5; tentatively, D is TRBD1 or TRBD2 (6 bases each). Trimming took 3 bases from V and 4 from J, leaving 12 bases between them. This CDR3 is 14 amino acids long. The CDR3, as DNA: TGTGCCAGCAGTTTGGGGGCAGCGGGAGAGACCCAGTACTTC. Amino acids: CASSLGAAGETQYF.

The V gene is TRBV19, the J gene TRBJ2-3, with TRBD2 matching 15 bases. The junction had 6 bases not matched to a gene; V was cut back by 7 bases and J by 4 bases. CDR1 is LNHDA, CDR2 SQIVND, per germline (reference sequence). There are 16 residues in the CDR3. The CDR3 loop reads CASTRTSGGGSDTQYF. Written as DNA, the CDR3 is TGTGCCAGTACCCGGACTAGCGGGGGGGGGTCAGATACGCAGTATTTT.

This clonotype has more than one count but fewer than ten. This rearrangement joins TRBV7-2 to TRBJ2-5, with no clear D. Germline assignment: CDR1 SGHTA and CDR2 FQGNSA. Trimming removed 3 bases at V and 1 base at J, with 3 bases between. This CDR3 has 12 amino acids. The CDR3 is CASSLTQETQYF. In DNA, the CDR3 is TGTGCCAGCAGCTTGACCCAAGAGACCCAGTACTTC.

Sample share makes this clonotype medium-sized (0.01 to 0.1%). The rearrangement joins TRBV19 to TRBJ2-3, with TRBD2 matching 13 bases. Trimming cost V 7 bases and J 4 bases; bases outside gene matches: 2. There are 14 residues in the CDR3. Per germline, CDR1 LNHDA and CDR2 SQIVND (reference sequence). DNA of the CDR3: TGTGCCAGTACCACTAGCGGGGGGGCAGATACGCAGTATTTT. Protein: CASTTSGGADTQYF. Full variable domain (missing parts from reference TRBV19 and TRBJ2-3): DGGITQSPKYLFRKEGQNVTLSCEQNLNHDAMYWYRQDPGQGLRLIYYSQIVNDFQKGDIAEGYSVSREKKESFPLTVTSAQKNPTAFYLCASTTSGGADTQYFGPGTRLTVL.

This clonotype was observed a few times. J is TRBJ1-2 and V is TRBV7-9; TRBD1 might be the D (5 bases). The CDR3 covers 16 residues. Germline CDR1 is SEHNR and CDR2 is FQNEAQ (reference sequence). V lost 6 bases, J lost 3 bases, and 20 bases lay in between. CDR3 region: CASRHDSEEGHYGYTF. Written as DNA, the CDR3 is TGTGCCAGCAGACATGACAGTGAAGAAGGCCACTATGGCTACACCTTC. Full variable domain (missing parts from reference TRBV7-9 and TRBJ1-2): DTGVSQNPRHKITKRGQNVTFRCDPISEHNRLYWYRQTLGQGPEFLTYFQNEAQLEKSRLLSDRFSAERPKGSFSTLEIQRTEQGDSAMYLCASRHDSEEGHYGYTFGSGTRLTVV.